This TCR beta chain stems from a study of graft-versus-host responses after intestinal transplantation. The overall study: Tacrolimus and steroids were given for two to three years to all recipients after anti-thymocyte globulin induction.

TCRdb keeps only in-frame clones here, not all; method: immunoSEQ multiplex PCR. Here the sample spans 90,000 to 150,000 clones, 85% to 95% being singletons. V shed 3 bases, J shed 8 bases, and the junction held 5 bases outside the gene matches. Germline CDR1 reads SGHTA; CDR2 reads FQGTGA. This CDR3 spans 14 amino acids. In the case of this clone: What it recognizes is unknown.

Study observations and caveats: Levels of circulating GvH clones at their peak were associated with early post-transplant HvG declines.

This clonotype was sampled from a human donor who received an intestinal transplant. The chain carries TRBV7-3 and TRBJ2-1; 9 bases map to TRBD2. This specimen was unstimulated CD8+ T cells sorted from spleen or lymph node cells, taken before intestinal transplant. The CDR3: CASSFSGSMDEQFF. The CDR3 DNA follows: TGTGCCAGCAGCTTTAGCGGGAGTATGGATGAGCAGTTCTTC.